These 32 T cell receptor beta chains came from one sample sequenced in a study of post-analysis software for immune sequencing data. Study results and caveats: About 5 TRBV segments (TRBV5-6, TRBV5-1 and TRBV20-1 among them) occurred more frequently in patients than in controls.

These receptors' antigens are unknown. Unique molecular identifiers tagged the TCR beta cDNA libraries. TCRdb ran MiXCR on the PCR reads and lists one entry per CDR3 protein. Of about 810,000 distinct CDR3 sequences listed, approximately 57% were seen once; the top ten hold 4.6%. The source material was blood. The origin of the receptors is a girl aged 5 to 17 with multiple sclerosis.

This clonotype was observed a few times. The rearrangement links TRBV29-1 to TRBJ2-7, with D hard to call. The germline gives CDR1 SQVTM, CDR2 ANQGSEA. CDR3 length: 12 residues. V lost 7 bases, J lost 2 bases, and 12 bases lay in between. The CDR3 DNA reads TGCAGCGCTAGGTGGGGAACCTACGAGCAGTACTTC. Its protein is CSARWGTYEQYF.

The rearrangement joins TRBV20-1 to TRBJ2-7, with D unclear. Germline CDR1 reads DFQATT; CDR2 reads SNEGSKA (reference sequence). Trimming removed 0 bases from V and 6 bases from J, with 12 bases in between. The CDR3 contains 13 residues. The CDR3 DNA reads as TGCAGTGCTAGAGATGTGCGGCGCGGCGAGCAGTACTTC. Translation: CSARDVRRGEQYF.

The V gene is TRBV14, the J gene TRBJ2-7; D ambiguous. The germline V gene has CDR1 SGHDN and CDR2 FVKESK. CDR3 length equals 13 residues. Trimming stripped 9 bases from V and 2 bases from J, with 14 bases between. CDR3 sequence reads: CASTPAGAYEQYF. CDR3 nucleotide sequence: TGTGCCAGTACGCCCGCAGGCGCCTACGAGCAGTACTTC.

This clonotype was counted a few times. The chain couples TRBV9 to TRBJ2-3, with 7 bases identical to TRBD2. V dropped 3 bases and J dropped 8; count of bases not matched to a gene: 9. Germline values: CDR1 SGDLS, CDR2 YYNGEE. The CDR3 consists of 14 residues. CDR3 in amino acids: CASSEEGGQSTQYF. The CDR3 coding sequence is TGTGCCAGCAGCGAAGAGGGAGGGCAAAGTACGCAGTATTTT.

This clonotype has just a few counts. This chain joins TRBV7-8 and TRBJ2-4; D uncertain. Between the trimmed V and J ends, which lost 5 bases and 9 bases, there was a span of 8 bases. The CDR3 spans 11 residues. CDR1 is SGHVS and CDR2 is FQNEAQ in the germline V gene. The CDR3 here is CASSPRVIQYF. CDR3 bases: TGTGCCAGCAGCCCCAGAGTCATTCAGTACTTC.

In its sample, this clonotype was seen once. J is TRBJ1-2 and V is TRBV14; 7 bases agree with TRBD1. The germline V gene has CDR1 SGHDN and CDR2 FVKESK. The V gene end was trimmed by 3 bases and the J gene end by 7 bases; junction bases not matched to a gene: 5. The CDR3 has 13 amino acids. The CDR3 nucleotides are TGTGCCAGCAGCCACCGCGACAGGGCTGGCTACACCTTC. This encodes CASSHRDRAGYTF.

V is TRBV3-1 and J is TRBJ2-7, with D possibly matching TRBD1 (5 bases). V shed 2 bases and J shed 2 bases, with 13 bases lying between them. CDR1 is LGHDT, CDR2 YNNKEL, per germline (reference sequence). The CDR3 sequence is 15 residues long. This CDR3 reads CASSQNPQGTYEQYF. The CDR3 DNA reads TGTGCCAGCAGCCAAAATCCCCAGGGTACCTACGAGCAGTACTTC.

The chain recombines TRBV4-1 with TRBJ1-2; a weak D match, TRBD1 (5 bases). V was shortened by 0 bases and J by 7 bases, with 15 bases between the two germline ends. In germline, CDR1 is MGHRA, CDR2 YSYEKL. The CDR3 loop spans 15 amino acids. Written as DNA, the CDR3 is TGCGCCAGCAGCCAAGAGCAGGGAGATGGCTTTGGCTACACCTTC. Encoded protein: CASSQEQGDGFGYTF.

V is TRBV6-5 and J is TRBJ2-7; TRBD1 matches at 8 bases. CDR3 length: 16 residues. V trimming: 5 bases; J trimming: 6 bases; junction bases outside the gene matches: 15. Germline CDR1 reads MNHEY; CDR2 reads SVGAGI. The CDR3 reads CASSPYSRGPKGEQYF. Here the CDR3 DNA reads TGTGCCAGCAGTCCATATTCCAGGGGGCCCAAGGGCGAGCAGTACTTC.

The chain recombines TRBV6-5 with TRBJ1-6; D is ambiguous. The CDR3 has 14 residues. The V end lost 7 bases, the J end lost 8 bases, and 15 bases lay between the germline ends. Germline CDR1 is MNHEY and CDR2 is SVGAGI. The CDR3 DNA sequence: TGTGCCAGCACCGACGGACGCGGGCATTCACCCCTCCACTTT. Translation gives CASTDGRGHSPLHF.

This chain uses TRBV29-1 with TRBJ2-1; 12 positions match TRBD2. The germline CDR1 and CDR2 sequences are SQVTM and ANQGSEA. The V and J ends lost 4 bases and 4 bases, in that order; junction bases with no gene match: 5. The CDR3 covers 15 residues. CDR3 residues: CSVVRLAGAYNEQFF. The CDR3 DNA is TGCAGCGTTGTTCGACTAGCGGGAGCATACAATGAGCAGTTCTTC.

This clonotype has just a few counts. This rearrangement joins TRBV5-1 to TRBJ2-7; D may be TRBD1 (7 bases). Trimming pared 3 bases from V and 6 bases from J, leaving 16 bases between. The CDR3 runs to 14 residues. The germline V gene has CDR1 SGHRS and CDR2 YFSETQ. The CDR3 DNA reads TGCGCCAGCAGCTCCGGCAGGGGGGACGTCGAGCAGTACTTC. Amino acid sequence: CASSSGRGDVEQYF.

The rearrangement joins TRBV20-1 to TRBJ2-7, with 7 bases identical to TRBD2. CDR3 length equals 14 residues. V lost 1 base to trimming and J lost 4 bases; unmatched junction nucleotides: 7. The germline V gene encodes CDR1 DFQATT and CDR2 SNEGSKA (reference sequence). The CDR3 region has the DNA TGCAGTGCTAGAGGTTCTAGCGGAGGGTACGAGCAGTACTTC. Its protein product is CSARGSSGGYEQYF.

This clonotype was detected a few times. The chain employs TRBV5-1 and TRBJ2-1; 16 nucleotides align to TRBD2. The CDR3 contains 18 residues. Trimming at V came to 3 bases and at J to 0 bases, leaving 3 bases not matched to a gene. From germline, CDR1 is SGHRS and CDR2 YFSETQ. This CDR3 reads CASSSGLAGGYSYNEQFF. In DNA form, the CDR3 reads TGCGCCAGCAGCTCGGGACTAGCGGGAGGGTACTCCTACAATGAGCAGTTCTTC.

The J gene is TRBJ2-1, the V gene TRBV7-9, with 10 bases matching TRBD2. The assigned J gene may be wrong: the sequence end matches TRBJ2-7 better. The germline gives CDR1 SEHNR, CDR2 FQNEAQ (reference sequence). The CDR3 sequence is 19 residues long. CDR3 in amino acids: CASTQPSSGGPSSYNEQYF. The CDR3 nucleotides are TGTGCCAGCACCCAGCCGAGTAGCGGGGGGCCTAGCTCCTACAATGAGCAGTACTTC.

CDR3 DNA sequence: TGTGCCAGCAGCTTAGGGCTACAGGGACTTCATGGCTACACCTTC. Its protein product is CASSLGLQGLHGYTF. The gene calls are TRBV7-9 and TRBJ1-2, with D possibly matching TRBD1 (6 bases). There are 15 residues in the CDR3. The germline gives CDR1 SEHNR, CDR2 FQNEAQ (reference sequence). V lost 1 base to trimming and J lost 6 bases, with 15 bases between them.

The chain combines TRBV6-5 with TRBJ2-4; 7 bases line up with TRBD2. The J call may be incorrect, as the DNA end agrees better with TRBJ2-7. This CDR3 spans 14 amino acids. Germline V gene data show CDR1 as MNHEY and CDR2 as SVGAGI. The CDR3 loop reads CASSYVGGSYEQYF. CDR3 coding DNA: TGTGCCAGCAGTTACGTGGGAGGGAGCTACGAGCAGTACTTC.

The DNA for the CDR3 is TGCAGCGTCCACAGGGGTGGCACTGAAGCTTTCTTT. It yields the protein CSVHRGGTEAFF. The rearrangement joins TRBV29-1 to TRBJ1-1; 7 nucleotides agree with TRBD1. The ends lost 6 bases at V and 4 bases at J; junction bases unmatched: 5. The length of the CDR3 is 12 residues. The germline CDR1 and CDR2 sequences are SQVTM and ANQGSEA. Full variable domain (outside the CDR3, taken from reference TRBV29-1 and TRBJ1-1): SAVISQKPSRDICQRGTSLTIQCQVDSQVTMMFWYRQQPGQSLTLIATANQGSEATYESGFVIDKFPISRPNLTFSTLTVSNMSPEDSSIYLCSVHRGGTEAFFGQGTRLTVV.

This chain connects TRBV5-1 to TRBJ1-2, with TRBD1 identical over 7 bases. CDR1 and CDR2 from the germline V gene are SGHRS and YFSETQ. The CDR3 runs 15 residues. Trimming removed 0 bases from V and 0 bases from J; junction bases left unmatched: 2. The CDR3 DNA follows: TGCGCCAGCAGCTTGGAGGGGGCGGCTAACTATGGCTACACCTTC. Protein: CASSLEGAANYGYTF.

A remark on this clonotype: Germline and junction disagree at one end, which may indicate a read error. In nucleotides, the CDR3 is TGTGCCGGCAGCAGGACAGGTGGGGCCCAGTACTTC. It is translated as CAGSRTGGAQYF. The chain couples TRBV6-5 to TRBJ2-7; TRBD1 agrees at 7 bases. Germline CDR1 is MNHEY and CDR2 is SVGAGI. CDR3 size: 12 residues.

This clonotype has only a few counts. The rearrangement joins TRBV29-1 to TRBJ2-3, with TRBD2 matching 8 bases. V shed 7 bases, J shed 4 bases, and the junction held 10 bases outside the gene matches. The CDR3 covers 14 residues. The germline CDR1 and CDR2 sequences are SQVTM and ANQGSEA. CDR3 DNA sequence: TGCAGCGCTAAACGATGGACTAGCCCAGATACGCAGTATTTT. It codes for CSAKRWTSPDTQYF.

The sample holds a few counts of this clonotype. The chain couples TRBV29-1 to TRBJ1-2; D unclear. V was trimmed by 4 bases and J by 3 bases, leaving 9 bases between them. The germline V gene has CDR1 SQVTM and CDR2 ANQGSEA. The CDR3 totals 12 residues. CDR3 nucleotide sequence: TGCAGCGTTGGGGTACAGCACTATGGCTACACCTTC. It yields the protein CSVGVQHYGYTF.

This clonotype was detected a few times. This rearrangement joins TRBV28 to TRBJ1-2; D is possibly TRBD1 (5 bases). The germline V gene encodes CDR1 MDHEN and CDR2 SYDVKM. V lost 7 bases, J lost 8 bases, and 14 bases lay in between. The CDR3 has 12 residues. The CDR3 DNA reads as TGTGCCAGCACCGACGAGAGGGACGGCTACACCTTC. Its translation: CASTDERDGYTF.

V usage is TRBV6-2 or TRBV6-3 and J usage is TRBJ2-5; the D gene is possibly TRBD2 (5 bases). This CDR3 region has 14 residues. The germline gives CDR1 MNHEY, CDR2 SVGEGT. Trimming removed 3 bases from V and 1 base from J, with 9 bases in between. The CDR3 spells CASSYAGFQETQYF. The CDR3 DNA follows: TGTGCCAGCAGTTATGCGGGCTTCCAAGAGACCCAGTACTTC.

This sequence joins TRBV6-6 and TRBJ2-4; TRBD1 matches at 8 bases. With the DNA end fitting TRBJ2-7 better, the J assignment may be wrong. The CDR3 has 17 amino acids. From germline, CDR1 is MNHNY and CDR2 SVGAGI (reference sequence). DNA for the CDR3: TGTGCCAGCAGTTACTCCGGGGCAGGGGGCCGTCTGGACGAGCAGTACTTC. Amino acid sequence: CASSYSGAGGRLDEQYF.

CDR3 sequence reads: CASSLDLLGSNTQYF. DNA for the CDR3: TGTGCCAGCAGCTTAGATCTGTTGGGGTCAAATACGCAGTATTTT. V usage is TRBV11-2 and J usage is TRBJ2-3; D is unresolved. Trimming pared 0 bases from V and 7 bases from J, leaving 14 bases between. The germline V gene encodes CDR1 SGHAT and CDR2 FQNNGV. The CDR3 loop spans 15 amino acids.

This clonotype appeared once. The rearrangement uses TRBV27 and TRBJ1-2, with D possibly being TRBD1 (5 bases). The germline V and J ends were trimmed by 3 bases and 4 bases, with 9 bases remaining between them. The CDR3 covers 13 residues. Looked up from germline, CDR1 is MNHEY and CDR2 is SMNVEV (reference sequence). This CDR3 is CASSFGTAYGYTF. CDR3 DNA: TGTGCCAGCAGTTTCGGGACGGCCTATGGCTACACCTTC.

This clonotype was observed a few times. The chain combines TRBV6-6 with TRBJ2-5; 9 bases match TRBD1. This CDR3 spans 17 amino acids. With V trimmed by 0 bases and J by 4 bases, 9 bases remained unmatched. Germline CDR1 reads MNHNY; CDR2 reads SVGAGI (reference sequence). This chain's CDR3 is CASSYSRGQGSRETQYF. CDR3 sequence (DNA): TGTGCCAGCAGTTACTCTAGGGGACAGGGCTCGCGAGAGACCCAGTACTTC.

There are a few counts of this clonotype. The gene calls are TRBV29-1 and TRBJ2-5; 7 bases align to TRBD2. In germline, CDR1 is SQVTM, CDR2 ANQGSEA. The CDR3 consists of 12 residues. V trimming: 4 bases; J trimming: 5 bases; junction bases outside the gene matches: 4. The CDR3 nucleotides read TGCAGCGTTGGGGAGGGATGGGAGACCCAGTACTTC. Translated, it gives CSVGEGWETQYF.

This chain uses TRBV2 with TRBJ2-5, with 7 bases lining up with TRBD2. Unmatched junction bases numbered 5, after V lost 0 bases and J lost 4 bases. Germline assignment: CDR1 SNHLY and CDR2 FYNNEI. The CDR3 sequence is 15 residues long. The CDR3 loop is CASSEALGRGETQYF. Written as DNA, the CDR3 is TGTGCCAGCAGTGAAGCGCTTGGGAGGGGAGAGACCCAGTACTTC. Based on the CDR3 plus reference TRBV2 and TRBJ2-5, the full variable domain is EPEVTQTPSHQVTQMGQEVILRCVPISNHLYFYWYRQILGQKVEFLVSFYNNEISEKSEIFDDQFSVERPDGSNFTLKIRSTKLEDSAMYFCASSEALGRGETQYFGPGTRLLVL.

The CDR3 DNA follows: TGTGCCAGCAGCGACAGACAGCCGAACACCGGGGAGCTGTTTTTT. Amino acid sequence: CASSDRQPNTGELFF. This chain uses TRBV5-6 with TRBJ2-2; TRBD1 is a possible D gene (5 bases). Germline V gene lookup returns CDR1 SGHDT and CDR2 YYEEEE. V dropped 4 bases and J dropped 0 bases, with 10 bases sitting between them. This CDR3 has 15 residues.

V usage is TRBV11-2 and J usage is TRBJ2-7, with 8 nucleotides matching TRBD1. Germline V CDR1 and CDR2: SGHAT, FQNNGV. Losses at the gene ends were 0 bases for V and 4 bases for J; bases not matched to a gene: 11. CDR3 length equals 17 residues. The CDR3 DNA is TGTGCCAGCAGCTTAGATCGACAGGGGCCTCGGCGATACGAGCAGTACTTC. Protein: CASSLDRQGPRRYEQYF.